These T cell receptor beta chains were read from a single sample in a study of CD8+ T cells in alopecia areata. Profiling relied on immunoSEQ multiplex PCR, and the TCRdb table lists in-frame clones only, not all of them. The sample lists about 210,000 clones; approximately 40% were seen once. Source: CD4+ T cells sorted from blood, taken at roughly week 38, from a patient treated with tofacitinib. The receptors derive from a human donor with alopecia areata. CDR3s include the opening cysteine and the closing phenylalanine or tryptophan. A D gene is named only where the DNA matches it firmly. Some rows mark clone size as missing; the rest say once, few, many or name a class of expanded clone.

CDR3 DNA	CDR3 protein	V gene	D gene	J gene	clone size
TGTGCCAGCAGCTTAGGCAGACACTCCTACGAGCAGTACTTC	CASSLGRHSYEQYF	TRBV7-2	NA	TRBJ2-7	few
TGTGCCTGGAGCCCCCTCACGACGGGGTACACTGAAGCTTTCTTT	CAWSPLTTGYTEAFF	TRBV30	NA	TRBJ1-1	NA
TGCGCCAGCAGCTTGAGGGCACATCCTGTGACGAATGAGCAGTTCTTC	CASSLRAHPVTNEQFF	TRBV5-1	NA	TRBJ2-1	few
TGTGCCTGGACTGGGAGTAGCGCAGATACGCAGTATTTT	CAWTGSSADTQYF	TRBV30	NA	TRBJ2-3	NA
TGTGCCAGCGGAAAGATAGGCAATGAGCAGTTCTTC	CASGKIGNEQFF	TRBV5-5	NA	TRBJ2-1	many
TGCGCCAGCAGCCAAGTTCTGAGGGCGGGCCCCTACAATGAGCAGTTCTTC	CASSQVLRAGPYNEQFF	TRBV4-1	NA	TRBJ2-1	once
TGTGCCCGGGGGGACGCCCGGCGGGGCACTGAAGCTTTCTTT	CARGDARRGTEAFF	TRBV30	NA	TRBJ1-1	NA
TGTGCCACCCGGGACAGTGGTGGGGATACGCAGTATTTT	CATRDSGGDTQYF	TRBV10-3	TRBD1	TRBJ2-3	few
TGTGCCAGCAGCTTAACACCCAGGGAGCTGTTTTTT	CASSLTPRELFF	TRBV11-3	NA	TRBJ2-2	few
TGTGCCAGCAGCCAAGATAAGCGGGGACAAGAGACCCAGTACTTC	CASSQDKRGQETQYF	TRBV14	TRBD2	TRBJ2-5	NA
TGTGCCAGCTCACTACAGGGAGGTGGAAACACCATATATTTT	CASSLQGGGNTIYF	TRBV18	NA	TRBJ1-3	few
TGTGCCACCAGCCCCCCCGGGAGCGGCACCGGGGAGCTGTTTTTT	CATSPPGSGTGELFF	TRBV15	NA	TRBJ2-2	NA
TGTGCCAACCAAGAGACCCAGTACTTC	CANQETQYF	TRBV2	NA	TRBJ2-5	few
TGTGCCAGCAGCTTAGGGGCAGGGGCAAGGGAGCAGTACTTC	CASSLGAGAREQYF	TRBV13	NA	TRBJ2-7	once
TGTGCCAGCAGCCCCGGGGGGGCAACAGATACGCAGTATTTT	CASSPGGATDTQYF	TRBV7-9	TRBD2	TRBJ2-3	NA
TGCGCCAGCAGCTTGGTCGGGGGATCCTACGAGCAGTACTTC	CASSLVGGSYEQYF	TRBV5-1	NA	TRBJ2-7	NA
TGTGCCAGCAGTGAGACTTTCTACAATGAGCAGTTCTTC	CASSETFYNEQFF	TRBV2	NA	TRBJ2-1	NA
TGCAGCGTTACCGGGGAGATAATGAACACTGAAGCTTTCTTT	CSVTGEIMNTEAFF	TRBV29-1	NA	TRBJ1-1	NA
TGCGCCAGCAGCCCTCGGGACAGGGGGCGTCATGAGCAGTTCTTC	CASSPRDRGRHEQFF	TRBV4-3	TRBD1	TRBJ2-1	NA
TGCAGCGTGGAAGCGGGAGACGGTGCAGATACGCAGTATTTT	CSVEAGDGADTQYF	TRBV29-1	TRBD2	TRBJ2-3	few
TGCGCCAGCAGCTCCGGGATCCCAGAAGGCGGGGAGCTGTTTTTT	CASSSGIPEGGELFF	TRBV5-1	NA	TRBJ2-2	NA
TGTGCCAGCAGCTCACAACAGGGGGCGGACGAGCAGTACTTC	CASSSQQGADEQYF	TRBV11-2	TRBD1	TRBJ2-7	NA
TGTGCCAGTAGTATTCCGGGACAGGGTACTCAGCCCCAGCATTTT	CASSIPGQGTQPQHF	TRBV19	TRBD1	TRBJ1-5	many
TGTGCCAGCGGGCGGGGAGGAAATGAGCAGTTCTTC	CASGRGGNEQFF	TRBV7-2	NA	TRBJ2-1	NA
TGTGCCTGGAGTTCAACGGTTGCCTATGGCTACACCTTC	CAWSSTVAYGYTF	TRBV30	NA	TRBJ1-2	NA
TGTGCCATCAGGGACCAGGGGGCGGGAAACATTCAGTACTTC	CAIRDQGAGNIQYF	TRBV10-3	TRBD1	TRBJ2-4	few
TGCAGCGTTCAGGGGGGGCCCGAGGATGGCTACACCTTC	CSVQGGPEDGYTF	TRBV29-1	TRBD1	TRBJ1-2	NA
TGTGCCAGCACCCTCAGACAGGCGGACTCCCCGGTCTATGAGCAGTTCTTC	CASTLRQADSPVYEQFF	TRBV21-1	NA	TRBJ2-1	few
TGTGCCAGCGGCCGGGGAGAGCTGTTTTTT	CASGRGELFF	TRBV28	NA	TRBJ2-2	NA
TGTGCCAGCAGCGCGGGGGAGAGGCGGGAGGATGAGCAGTTCTTC	CASSAGERREDEQFF	TRBV9	TRBD2	TRBJ2-1	few
TGTGCCAGCAGTTACATTGCCAATGAGCAGTTCTTC	CASSYIANEQFF	TRBV6-6	NA	TRBJ2-1	NA
TGCAGCGTTTCCGGGGGCCCCCACGAGCAGTACTTC	CSVSGGPHEQYF	TRBV29-1	NA	TRBJ2-7	NA
TGTGCCAGCAGCCAAGGGGGGGCCGGAGAGACCCAGTACTTC	CASSQGGAGETQYF	TRBV4-2	NA	TRBJ2-5	NA
TGTGCCAGCTCACCAGGGATGGACACTGAAGCTTTCTTT	CASSPGMDTEAFF	TRBV18	NA	TRBJ1-1	NA
TGCGCCAGCAGCTTAGGGCTTGGGCCAGAGACCCAGTACTTC	CASSLGLGPETQYF	TRBV5-1	NA	TRBJ2-5	NA
TGTGCCAGCAGCTGGGACAGGGGTGAAAACATTCAGTACTTC	CASSWDRGENIQYF	TRBV7-2	TRBD1	TRBJ2-4	NA
TGCGCCAGCAGCCGCATCGCACTCCGCTCTGGGGCCAACGTCCTGACTTTC	CASSRIALRSGANVLTF	TRBV4-1	NA	TRBJ2-6	few
TGTGCCAGCAGCTTGTCGCCCGTAGCGAACACTGAAGCTTTCTTT	CASSLSPVANTEAFF	TRBV5-6	NA	TRBJ1-1	few
TGTGCCATCAGTGCCCGGGACAGACAGGAAGCTTTCTTT	CAISARDRQEAFF	TRBV10-3	TRBD1	TRBJ1-1	NA
TGCAGCGTTGAAGATGGTAAAGGGGAAATGACTGAAGCTTTCTTT	CSVEDGKGEMTEAFF	TRBV29-1	NA	TRBJ1-1	NA
TGCAGCGTTGAGAGGTCTGTTCACACCGGGGAGCTGTTTTTT	CSVERSVHTGELFF	TRBV29-1	NA	TRBJ2-2	NA
TGCGCCAGCAGCTTCCCGGGACCTACCTTCGAGCAGTACTTC	CASSFPGPTFEQYF	TRBV5-1	NA	TRBJ2-7	NA
TGCGCCAGCAGCGCCGCGGGACAGAACTATGGCTACACCTTC	CASSAAGQNYGYTF	TRBV5-1	TRBD1	TRBJ1-2	few
TGTGCCAGCAGCGTAGGGAGGCTAGGATCCTACAATGAGCAGTTCTTC	CASSVGRLGSYNEQFF	TRBV9	NA	TRBJ2-1	once
TGTGCCAGCAGCAGGAGATGGAACACTGAAGCTTTCTTT	CASSRRWNTEAFF	TRBV9	NA	TRBJ1-1	NA
TGTGCCAGCAGCCTGGACCCACCAGATACGCAGTATTTT	CASSLDPPDTQYF	TRBV5-4	NA	TRBJ2-3	many
TGTGCCAGCAGCCTAACAGCTAACTATGGCTACACCTTC	CASSLTANYGYTF	TRBV6-5	NA	TRBJ1-2	NA
TGCAGCGTGTCTAAGGGAGGGGGAGAGACCCAGTACTTC	CSVSKGGGETQYF	TRBV29-1	NA	TRBJ2-5	few